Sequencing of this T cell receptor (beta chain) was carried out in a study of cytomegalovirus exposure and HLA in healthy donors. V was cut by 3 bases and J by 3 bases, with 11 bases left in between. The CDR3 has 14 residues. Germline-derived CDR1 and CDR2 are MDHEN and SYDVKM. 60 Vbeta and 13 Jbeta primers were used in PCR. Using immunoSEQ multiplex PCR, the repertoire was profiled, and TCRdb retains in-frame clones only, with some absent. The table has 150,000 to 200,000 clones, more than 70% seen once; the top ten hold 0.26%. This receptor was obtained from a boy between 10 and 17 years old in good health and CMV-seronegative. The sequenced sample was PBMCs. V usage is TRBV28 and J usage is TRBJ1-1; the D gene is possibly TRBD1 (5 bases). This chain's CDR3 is CASSFRQWDTEAFF. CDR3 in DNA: TGTGCCAGCAGTTTTCGACAGTGGGACACTGAAGCTTTCTTT.